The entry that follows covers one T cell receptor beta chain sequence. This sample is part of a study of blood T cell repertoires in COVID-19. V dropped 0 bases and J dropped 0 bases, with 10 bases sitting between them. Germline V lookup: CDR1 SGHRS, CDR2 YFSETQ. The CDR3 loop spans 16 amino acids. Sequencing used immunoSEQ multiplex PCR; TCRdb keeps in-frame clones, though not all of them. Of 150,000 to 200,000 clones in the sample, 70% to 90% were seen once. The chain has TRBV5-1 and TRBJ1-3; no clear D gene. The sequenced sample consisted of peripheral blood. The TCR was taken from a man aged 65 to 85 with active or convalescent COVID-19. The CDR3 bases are TGCGCCAGCAGCTTGGAAGCCCGCCTCTCTGGAAACACCATATATTTT. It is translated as CASSLEARLSGNTIYF.